This TCR beta chain was found in a study of CD8+ T cells in alopecia areata. Noted treatment: oral pan-JAK inhibitor, 5-10 mg twice daily. Lesional scalp punch biopsies and peripheral blood were collected from alopecia areata patients. The CDR3 totals 13 residues. V lost 0 bases and J lost 5, with 7 bases in between. The germline CDR1 and CDR2 sequences are ENHRY and SYGVKD. The sequencing template was cDNA reverse transcribed from extracted RNA. Measured with immunoSEQ multiplex PCR; TCRdb has only the in-frame clones, and not every one. This sample has approximately 210,000 clones, with just over 65% found just once.

The chain uses TRBV10-3 and TRBJ1-1, with unresolved D. Sample: CD4+ T cells sorted from blood, taken between weeks 44 and 45, from a patient treated with tofacitinib. This TCR was recovered from a human donor with alopecia areata. Here the CDR3 DNA reads TGTGCCATCAGTGAGTCTTTTGGAACTGAAGCTTTCTTT. As protein: CAISESFGTEAFF.